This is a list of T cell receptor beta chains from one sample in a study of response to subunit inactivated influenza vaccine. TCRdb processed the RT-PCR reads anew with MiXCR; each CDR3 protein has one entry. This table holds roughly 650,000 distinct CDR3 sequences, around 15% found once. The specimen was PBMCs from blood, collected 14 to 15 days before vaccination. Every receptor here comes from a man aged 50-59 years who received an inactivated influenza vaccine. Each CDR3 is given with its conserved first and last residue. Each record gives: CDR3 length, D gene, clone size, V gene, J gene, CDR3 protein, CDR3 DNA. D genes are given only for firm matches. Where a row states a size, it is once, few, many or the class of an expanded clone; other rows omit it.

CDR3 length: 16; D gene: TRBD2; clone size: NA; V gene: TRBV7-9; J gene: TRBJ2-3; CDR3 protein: CASSLGLAGEADTQYF; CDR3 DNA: TGTGCCAGCAGCTTAGGGCTAGCGGGAGAAGCAGATACGCAGTATTTT
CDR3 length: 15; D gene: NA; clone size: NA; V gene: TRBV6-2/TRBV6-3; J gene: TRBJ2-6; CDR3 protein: CASSYEASGANVLTF; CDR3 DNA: TGTGCCAGCAGTTACGAGGCATCTGGGGCCAACGTCCTGACTTTC
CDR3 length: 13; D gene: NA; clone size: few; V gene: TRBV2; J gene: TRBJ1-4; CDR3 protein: CASSRDTDEKLFF; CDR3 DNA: TGTGCCAGCAGCCGGGACACCGATGAAAAACTGTTTTTT
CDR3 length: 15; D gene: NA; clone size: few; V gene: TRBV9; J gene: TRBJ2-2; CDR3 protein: CASSPDGGRTGELFF; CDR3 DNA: TGTGCCAGCAGCCCCGACGGGGGTAGGACCGGGGAGCTGTTTTTT
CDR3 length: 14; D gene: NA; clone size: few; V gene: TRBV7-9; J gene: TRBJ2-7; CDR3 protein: CASSLAAQPYEQYF; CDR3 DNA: TGTGCCAGCAGCTTAGCGGCTCAGCCCTACGAGCAGTACTTC
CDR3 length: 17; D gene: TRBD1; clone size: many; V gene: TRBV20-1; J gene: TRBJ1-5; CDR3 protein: CSVNSGTGGSRNQPQHF; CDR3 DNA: TGCAGTGTCAATTCCGGGACAGGGGGCTCCCGCAATCAGCCCCAGCATTTT
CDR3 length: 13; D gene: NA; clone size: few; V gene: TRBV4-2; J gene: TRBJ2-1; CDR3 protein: CASSQPSSNEQFF; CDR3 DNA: TGTGCCAGCAGCCAACCCAGTTCCAATGAGCAGTTCTTC
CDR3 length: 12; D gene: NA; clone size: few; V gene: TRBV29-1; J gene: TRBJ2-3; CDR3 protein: CSVDRGMDTQYF; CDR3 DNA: TGCAGCGTTGATAGAGGTATGGATACGCAGTATTTT
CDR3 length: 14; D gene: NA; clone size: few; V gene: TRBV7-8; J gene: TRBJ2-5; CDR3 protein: CASSLVWSGETQYF; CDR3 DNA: TGTGCCAGCAGCTTAGTCTGGTCGGGAGAGACCCAGTACTTC
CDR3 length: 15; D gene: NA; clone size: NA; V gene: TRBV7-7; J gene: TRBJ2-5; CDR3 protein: CASSLGQAPEETQYF; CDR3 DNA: TGTGCCAGCAGCTTAGGACAGGCCCCAGAAGAGACCCAGTACTTC
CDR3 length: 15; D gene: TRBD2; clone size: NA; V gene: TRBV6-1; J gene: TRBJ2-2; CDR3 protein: CASSLGLAGPGELFF; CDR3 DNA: TGTGCCAGCAGCCTCGGACTAGCGGGGCCCGGGGAGCTGTTTTTT
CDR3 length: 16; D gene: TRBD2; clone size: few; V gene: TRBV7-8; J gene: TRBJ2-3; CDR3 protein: CASSRNSGISTDTQYF; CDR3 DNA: TGTGCCAGCAGCCGTAATAGCGGGATTAGCACAGATACGCAGTATTTT
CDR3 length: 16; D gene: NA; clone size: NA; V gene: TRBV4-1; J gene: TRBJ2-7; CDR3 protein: CASSQGTHGLPYEQYF; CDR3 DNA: TGCGCCAGCAGCCAGGGGACCCACGGACTTCCCTACGAGCAGTACTTC
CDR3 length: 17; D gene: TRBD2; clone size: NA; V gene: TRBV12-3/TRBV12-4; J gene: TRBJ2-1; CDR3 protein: CASSLRRLREARNEQFF; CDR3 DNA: TGTGCCAGCAGTTTAAGACGCTTGCGGGAGGCTCGCAATGAGCAGTTCTTC
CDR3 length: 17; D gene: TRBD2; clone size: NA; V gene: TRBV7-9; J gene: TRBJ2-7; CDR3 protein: CASSLAGGRVSSYEQYF; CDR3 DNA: TGTGCCAGCAGCTTAGCAGGAGGGAGGGTAAGCTCCTACGAGCAGTACTTC
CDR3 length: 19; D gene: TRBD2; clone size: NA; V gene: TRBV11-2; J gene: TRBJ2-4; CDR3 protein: CASSLVPRPSGMEQNIQYF; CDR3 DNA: TGTGCCAGCAGCTTAGTTCCCCGACCTAGCGGGATGGAGCAAAACATTCAGTACTTC
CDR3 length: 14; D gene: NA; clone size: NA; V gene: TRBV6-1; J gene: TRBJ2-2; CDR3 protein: CASSVLGNTGELFF; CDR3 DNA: TGTGCCAGCAGTGTTCTGGGTAACACCGGGGAGCTGTTTTTT
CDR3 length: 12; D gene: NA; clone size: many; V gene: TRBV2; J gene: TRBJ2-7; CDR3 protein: CASATVFYEQYF; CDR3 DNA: TGTGCCAGCGCGACAGTTTTCTACGAGCAGTACTTC
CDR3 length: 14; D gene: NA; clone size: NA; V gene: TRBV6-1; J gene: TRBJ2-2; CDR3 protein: CASGSQSFTGELFF; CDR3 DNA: TGTGCCAGCGGATCCCAGAGCTTCACCGGGGAGCTGTTTTTT
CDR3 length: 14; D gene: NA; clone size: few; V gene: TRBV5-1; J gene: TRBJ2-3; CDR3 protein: CASSSRTAYDTQYF; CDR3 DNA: TGCGCCAGCAGCTCCAGGACCGCATACGATACGCAGTATTTT
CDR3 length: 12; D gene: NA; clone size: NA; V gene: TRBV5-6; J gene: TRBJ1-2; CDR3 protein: CASSLRGSGYTF; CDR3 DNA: TGTGCCAGCAGCTTGAGAGGGAGCGGCTACACCTTC
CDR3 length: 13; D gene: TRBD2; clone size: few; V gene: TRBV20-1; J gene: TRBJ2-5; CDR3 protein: CSATKRGKETQYF; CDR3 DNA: TGCAGTGCTACAAAGCGGGGGAAAGAGACCCAGTACTTC
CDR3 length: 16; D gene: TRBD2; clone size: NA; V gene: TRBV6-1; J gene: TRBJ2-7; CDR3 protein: CASTPQPTGGSYEQYF; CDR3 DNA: TGTGCCAGCACTCCCCAGCCGACGGGAGGATCCTACGAGCAGTACTTC
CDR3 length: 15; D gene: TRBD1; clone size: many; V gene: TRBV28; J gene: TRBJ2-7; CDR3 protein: CASRSPTGGRYEQYF; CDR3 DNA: TGTGCCAGCAGATCACCCACAGGGGGCCGGTACGAGCAGTACTTC
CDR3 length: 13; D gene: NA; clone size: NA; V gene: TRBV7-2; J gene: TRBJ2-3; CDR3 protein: CASSRPPSDTQYF; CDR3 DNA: TGTGCCAGCAGCCGCCCCCCCTCAGATACGCAGTATTTT
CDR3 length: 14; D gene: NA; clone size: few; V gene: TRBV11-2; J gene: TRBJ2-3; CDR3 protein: CASSAPATTDTQYF; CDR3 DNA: TGTGCCAGCAGCGCGCCGGCTACCACAGATACGCAGTATTTT
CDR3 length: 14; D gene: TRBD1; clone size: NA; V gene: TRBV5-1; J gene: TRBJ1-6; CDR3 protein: CASSPTTGDSPLHF; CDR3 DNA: TGCGCCAGCAGCCCGACCACAGGGGACTCACCCCTCCACTTT
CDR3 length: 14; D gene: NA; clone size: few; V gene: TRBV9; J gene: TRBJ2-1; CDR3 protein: CASSVGQNSNEQFF; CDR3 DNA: TGTGCCAGCAGCGTAGGACAAAATTCTAATGAGCAGTTCTTC
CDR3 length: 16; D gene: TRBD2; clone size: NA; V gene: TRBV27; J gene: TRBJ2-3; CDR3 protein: CASRRRAGGSTDTQYF; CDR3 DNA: TGTGCCAGCAGAAGACGGGCGGGGGGAAGCACAGATACGCAGTATTTT
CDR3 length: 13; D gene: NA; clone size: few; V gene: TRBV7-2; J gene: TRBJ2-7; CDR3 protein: CASSLDRFSEQYF; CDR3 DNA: TGTGCCAGCAGCTTAGACAGATTTTCCGAGCAGTACTTC
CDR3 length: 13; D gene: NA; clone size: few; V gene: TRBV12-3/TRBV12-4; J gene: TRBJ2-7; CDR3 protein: CASSLKGSGEQYF; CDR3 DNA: TGTGCCAGCAGTTTAAAGGGCTCCGGCGAGCAGTACTTC
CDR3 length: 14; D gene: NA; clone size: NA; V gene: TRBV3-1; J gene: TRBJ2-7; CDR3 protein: CASSQAGAGDEQYF; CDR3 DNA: TGTGCCAGCAGCCAAGCGGGAGCGGGCGACGAGCAGTACTTC
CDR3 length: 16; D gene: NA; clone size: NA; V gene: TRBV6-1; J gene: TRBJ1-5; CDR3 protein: CASIVFLDSPNQPQHF; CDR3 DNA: TGTGCCAGCATAGTTTTTTTGGACAGCCCTAATCAGCCCCAGCATTTT
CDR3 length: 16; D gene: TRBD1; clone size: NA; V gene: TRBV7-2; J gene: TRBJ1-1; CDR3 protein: CASSFGQGAPNTEAFF; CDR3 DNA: TGTGCCAGCAGCTTCGGACAGGGGGCCCCGAACACTGAAGCTTTCTTT
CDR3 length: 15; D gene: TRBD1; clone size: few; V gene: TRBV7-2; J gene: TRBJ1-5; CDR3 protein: CASSYRQGPGQPQHF; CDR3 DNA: TGTGCCAGCAGCTACCGACAGGGCCCGGGTCAGCCCCAGCATTTT